One and the same sample provided the 20 T cell receptor beta chains below, sequenced in a study of tumor-infiltrating lymphocytes in primary liver carcinoma. TCR beta cDNA was prepared out of around 460 ng total RNA by means of a constant-region primer. For TCR beta, libraries were produced by three nested multiplex PCR rounds using slightly modified ARM-PCR. Primers for the first two PCR rounds were TRBV1-TRBV30 forward primers and a C-beta reverse primer (around 11 cycles per round). Each CDR3 protein gets one entry after TCRdb re-called the multiplex PCR reads with MiXCR. The sample has fewer than 200,000 distinct CDR3 sequences, over 80% seen once. Unsorted bulk tissue (roughly 18-32 mg) underwent RNA and DNA co-extraction. The specimen sequenced was tumor tissue from primary liver carcinoma. These receptors were obtained from a man between 35 and 55 years old with primary liver carcinoma and hepatitis B virus infection.

In regard to this clonotype: One end of the junction does not line up with germline, which may come from a read error. The chain employs TRBV6-5 and TRBJ2-6; possibly TRBD1 for D (5 bases). The CDR3 contains 19 residues. The germline V gene encodes CDR1 MNHEY and CDR2 SVGAGI. The CDR3 region has the DNA TGTGCCAGCAGCCGACCCTGGCCAGGGCCCTTTTCTGGGGCCAACGTCCTGATTTTC. Translating gives CASSRPWPGPFSGANVLIF.

The chain recombines TRBV29-1 with TRBJ2-1; perhaps TRBD2 as D (5 bases). V was cut by 7 bases and J by 7 bases, with 14 bases left in between. This CDR3 region has 12 residues. Germline V gene sequence: CDR1 SQVTM, CDR2 ANQGSEA. DNA of the CDR3: TGCAGCGCGGTGAGGGTGAAAAATGAGCAGTTCTTC. Protein sequence: CSAVRVKNEQFF.

As concerns this clonotype: A junction end diverges from the germline sequence, so it may reflect a read error. The chain is built from TRBV12-3 or TRBV12-4 and TRBJ1-2, with D tentatively TRBD1 (5 bases). The CDR3 has 14 amino acids. The CDR3 region is CTSSWGVVNYGYTF. CDR3 coding DNA: TGTACCAGCAGTTGGGGGGTAGTTAACTATGGCTACACCTTC.

Concerning this clonotype itself: The CDR3 does not close with the conserved phenylalanine or tryptophan, likely indicating a read error. The V and J genes are TRBV11-3 and TRBJ2-2; 8 bases are a match to TRBD1. Germline-derived CDR1 and CDR2 are SGHNT and YENEEA. The CDR3 loop spans 15 amino acids. The CDR3, as DNA: TGTGGCAGCAGCACCCGGACAGGGAACACCGGGGGGCTGTTTTCT. This sequence encodes CGSSTRTGNTGGLFS.

Only one count was recorded for this clonotype. The junction does not match germline at one end; this may be a read error. The J gene is TRBJ2-1, the V gene TRBV11-3; D not resolved. This CDR3 contains 12 residues. Looked up from germline, CDR1 is SGHNT and CDR2 is YENEEA. As DNA, the CDR3 is TGTGCCAGCAACTTAAATGCCAATAAGCAGCTCTTC. Its translation is CASNLNANKQLF.

This clonotype has a handful of counts. The CDR3 nucleotides read TGTGCCGGCAACCGACAGGTAGGCTACGAGCAGTACTTC. Translating it yields CAGNRQVGYEQYF. The rearrangement links TRBV6-5 to TRBJ2-7; D is perhaps TRBD1 (6 bases). The CDR3 totals 13 residues. V was shortened by 11 bases and J by 3 bases, with 17 bases between the two germline ends. CDR1 and CDR2 (germline): MNHEY, SVGAGI.

Of note for this clonotype: At one end, the junction sequence differs from germline, possibly due to a read error. The chain combines TRBV11-2 with TRBJ2-5; possible D gene TRBD2, 5 bases. This CDR3 comprises 16 residues. The germline CDR1 and CDR2 sequences are SGHAT and FQNNGV. The CDR3 loop reads CAGSPTLLARAETQYF. CDR3 sequence (DNA): TGTGCCGGCAGCCCAACCCTTTTAGCGCGAGCAGAGACCCAGTACTTC. Full variable domain (outside the CDR3, taken from reference TRBV11-2 and TRBJ2-5): EAGVAQSPRYKIIEKRQSVAFWCNPISGHATLYWYQQILGQGPKLLIQFQNNGVVDDSQLPKDRFSAERLKGVDSTLKIQPAKLEDSAVYLCAGSPTLLARAETQYFGPGTRLLVL.

The chain has TRBV2 and TRBJ2-7; no clear D gene. CDR3 length: 14 amino acids. V dropped 1 base and J dropped 7 bases, with 14 bases sitting between them. Germline CDR1 is SNHLY and CDR2 is FYNNEI. The CDR3 spells CASSEGISAAEQYF. CDR3 nucleotides: TGTGCCAGCAGTGAAGGAATATCGGCAGCTGAGCAGTACTTC.

On this clonotype: Sequence at one end of the junction differs from germline and may be a read error. The V and J genes are TRBV6-1 and TRBJ1-2; no clear D. This CDR3 comprises 13 residues. The germline CDR1 and CDR2 sequences are MNHNS and SASEGT. CDR3 coding DNA: TGTGTCAGCAGTGACCGACTGTTCTATCGCTACACCTTC. This gives the protein CVSSDRLFYRYTF.

About this clonotype: The junction departs from germline at one end; a sequencing error may be responsible. The CDR3 DNA is TGCGCAACCAGTGAACAGGGGGGAAACTATGGCTACACTTTC. Encoded protein: CATSEQGGNYGYTF. The V gene is TRBV10-2, the J gene TRBJ1-2, with 8 bases matching TRBD1. Per germline, CDR1 WSHSY and CDR2 SAAADI. CDR3 length: 14 amino acids.

Comments on this clonotype: Because the CDR3 is missing its conserved closing phenylalanine or tryptophan, this is likely a read error. The chain carries TRBV12-3 or TRBV12-4 and TRBJ2-7, with TRBD1 matching 7 bases. The V segment lost 6 bases and the J segment 6 bases; nucleotides outside the gene matches: 14. The CDR3 is made up of 15 amino acids. In nucleotides, the CDR3 is TGTGCCAGCAGACATACACAACAGGGGCTCTTCGAGCAGTACTTA. It yields the protein CASRHTQQGLFEQYL.

Turning to this clonotype: One end of the junction is discordant with germline, which a read error may explain. This rearrangement joins TRBV6-5 to TRBJ2-5, with 8 bases fitting TRBD1. Germline V CDR1 and CDR2: MNHEY, SVGAGI. The CDR3 covers 12 residues. CDR3 bases: TGTACCAGCAGATGGGACAGGGAGACCCAGTACTTC. The encoded protein is CTSRWDRETQYF.

Details on this clonotype: One end of the junction fails to match germline, which may point to a read error. V usage is TRBV11-3 and J usage is TRBJ2-1; tentative D call: TRBD2 (6 bases). The CDR3 is 17 amino acids. CDR1 SGHNT and CDR2 YENEEA come from the germline V gene. The CDR3, as DNA: TGTGCAAGCAGCTTAGGCGTACCGGGACTCCCCCACAATGCGCATTTCTTC. Its translation is CASSLGVPGLPHNAHFF.

The J gene is TRBJ2-3, the V gene TRBV6-6; 8 positions agree with TRBD1. Unmatched junction bases numbered 6, after V lost 7 bases and J lost 9 bases. The germline V gene has CDR1 MNHNY and CDR2 SVGAGI (reference sequence). The CDR3 runs to 12 residues. CDR3 sequence (DNA): TGTGCCAGCAATATGGGACAGGAGACGCAGTATTTT. Translated, it gives CASNMGQETQYF.

On this clonotype: A read error may account for a junction end that differs from germline. The V and J genes are TRBV28 and TRBJ1-5, with TRBD1 matching 7 bases. Germline V gene lookup returns CDR1 MDHEN and CDR2 SYDVKM. The CDR3 contains 14 residues. In DNA, the CDR3 is TGCGCCAGCAGGTCGACAGGGACTTCCCAGTCCCAGCATTTT. It specifies CASRSTGTSQSQHF.

The chain recombines TRBV11-2 with TRBJ2-1, with TRBD2 matching 8 bases. This CDR3 has 16 amino acids. Per the germline V gene, CDR1 is SGHAT and CDR2 is FQNNGV. With V trimmed by 1 base and J by 7 bases, 9 bases remained unmatched. The CDR3 DNA follows: TGTGCCAGCAGCTTAGGGTTCGGGAGGGATGTAAATGAGCAGTTCTTC. Its protein product is CASSLGFGRDVNEQFF.

This clonotype occurred once. A read error may produce the germline difference seen at one junction end. This sequence joins TRBV20-1 and TRBJ2-7; 7 bases are a match to TRBD2. CDR3 size: 14 residues. The germline CDR1 and CDR2 sequences are DFQATT and SNEGSKA (reference sequence). The CDR3 nucleotides read TGCAGTGCTAGGCCTGGCGGGAGATCCTACGATCAGTACTTC. It specifies CSARPGGRSYDQYF.

As regards this clonotype: The conserved closing phenylalanine or tryptophan is absent in this CDR3, likely reflecting a read error. The limits of the CDR3 on the DNA are not certain, so only TCRdb's listed CDR3 is given. CDR3: CSGGQEGYRNTEAFL. V gene TRBV29-1 combines with J gene TRBJ1-1; the D call of TRBD1 is as the table states it, not checked on the DNA. The CDR3 is 15 residues long, ends included. In germline, CDR1 is SQVTM, CDR2 ANQGSEA.

A remark on this clonotype: Relative to the germline gene, one junction end is altered; a read error may explain this. This sequence joins TRBV12-3 or TRBV12-4 and TRBJ2-7, with no clear D. The CDR3 is 14 amino acids. The CDR3 DNA reads as TGTGCCAACAGTGATTCCAGGATACCCTACGAGCAGTACTTC. Amino acids: CANSDSRIPYEQYF.

A word on this clonotype: Since a much larger clone is just one base distant, this may be a read error. The chain has TRBV7-9 and TRBJ2-1, with 9 bases aligning to TRBD2. Germline loops: CDR1 SEHNR, CDR2 FQNEAQ (reference sequence). This CDR3 is built from 14 residues. With V trimmed by 6 bases and J by 11 bases, 11 bases remained unmatched. The CDR3: CASSSSGTGNKQFF. DNA for the CDR3: TGTGCCAGCAGTTCTAGCGGGACGGGTAATAAGCAGTTCTTC.